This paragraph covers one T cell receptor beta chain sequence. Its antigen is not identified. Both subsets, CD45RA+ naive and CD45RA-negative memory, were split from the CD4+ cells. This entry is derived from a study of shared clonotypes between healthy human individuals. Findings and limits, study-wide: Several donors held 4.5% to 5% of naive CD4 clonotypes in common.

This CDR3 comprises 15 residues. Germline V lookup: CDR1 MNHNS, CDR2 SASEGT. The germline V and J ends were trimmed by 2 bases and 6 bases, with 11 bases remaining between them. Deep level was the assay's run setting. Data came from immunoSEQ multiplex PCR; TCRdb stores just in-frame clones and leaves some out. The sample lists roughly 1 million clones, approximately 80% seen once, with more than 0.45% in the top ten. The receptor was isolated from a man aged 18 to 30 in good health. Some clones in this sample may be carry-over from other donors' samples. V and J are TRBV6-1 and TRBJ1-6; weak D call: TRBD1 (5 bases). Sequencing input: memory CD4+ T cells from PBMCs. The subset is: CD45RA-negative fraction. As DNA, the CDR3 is TGTGCCAGCAGTGAATATCAGGGAGTTAATTCACCCCTCCACTTT. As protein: CASSEYQGVNSPLHF.